In its sample, the clone carrying this T cell receptor beta chain was seen a few times. Its antigen is unidentified. This sample was included in a study of PD-L1 blockade in urothelial cancer. Study summary: Atezolizumab, begun by patients in about 2014, was given at 1,200 mg intravenously every 3 weeks. Once treatment had started, blood was analyzed at 3 weeks (second dose) and again at 6 weeks. The study, taken as a whole, reports: Blood clones associated with the tumor expanded more at 3 weeks in durable-benefit patients.

Only in-frame clones appear in the TCRdb table, and some are missing; sequencing was by immunoSEQ multiplex PCR. The sample yields 70,000 to 90,000 clones, 82% seen once. CDR3 length: 19 amino acids. Unmatched junction bases numbered 12, after V lost 2 bases and J lost 4 bases. CDR1 and CDR2 from the germline V gene are GTSNPN and SVGIG (reference sequence). Each patient gave between 1 and 8 samples of peripheral blood mononuclear cells, which were collected pretreatment and during treatment. This chain connects TRBV30 to TRBJ2-3; 16 bases match TRBD2. The TCR originated in a man aged 65-85 years with urothelial cancer. Source: PBMCs, taken around atezolizumab (anti-PD-L1) treatment. The CDR3 here is CAWSMGGTSGRAESDTQYF. In DNA, the CDR3 is TGTGCCTGGAGTATGGGAGGGACTAGCGGGAGGGCCGAATCAGATACGCAGTATTTT.